A selection of T cell receptor beta chains follows, all from one sample in a study of cytomegalovirus exposure and HLA in healthy donors. Generated by immunoSEQ multiplex PCR, the TCRdb table keeps only in-frame clones and is missing some. The table includes roughly 110,000 clones, about four fifths detected once. The specimen sequenced was PBMCs. The receptor source for this set is a man aged 30 to 39 in good health and CMV-seropositive. Each CDR3 is given with its conserved first and last residue. A D gene is named only where the DNA matches it firmly. Clone size is not always given. Where it is, it says once, few, many or a class for expanded clones.

J gene: TRBJ2-7; D gene: TRBD2; clone size: -; V gene: TRBV5-6; CDR3 DNA: TGTGCCAGCAGCCTAATGAGCGGGGGCTACGAGCTGTACTTC; CDR3 protein: CASSLMSGGYELYF
J gene: TRBJ2-5; D gene: -; clone size: -; V gene: TRBV6-6; CDR3 DNA: TGTGCCACCACAAGGCAGGGGCTAGAGGAGACCCAGTACTTC; CDR3 protein: CATTRQGLEETQYF
J gene: TRBJ1-1; D gene: -; clone size: -; V gene: TRBV5-1; CDR3 DNA: TGCGCCAGCACGCGGGACGGGCCGCGTAGAACTGAAGCTTTCTTT; CDR3 protein: CASTRDGPRRTEAFF
J gene: TRBJ1-1; D gene: TRBD1; clone size: -; V gene: TRBV5-1; CDR3 DNA: TGCGCCAGCAGAATCGGGACAGAGAACACTGAAGCTTTCTTT; CDR3 protein: CASRIGTENTEAFF
J gene: TRBJ2-3; D gene: -; clone size: once; V gene: TRBV10-2; CDR3 DNA: TGCGCCAGCTCTGCAGATACGCAGTATTTT; CDR3 protein: CASSADTQYF
J gene: TRBJ1-4; D gene: -; clone size: -; V gene: TRBV28; CDR3 DNA: TGTGCCAGCAGTTTAACTCTTAATGAAAAACTGTTTTTT; CDR3 protein: CASSLTLNEKLFF
J gene: TRBJ2-1; D gene: TRBD2; clone size: -; V gene: TRBV7-8; CDR3 DNA: TGTGCCAGCAGCCCTAGACCCCCCCTAGCGGTCTACAATGAGCAGTTCTTC; CDR3 protein: CASSPRPPLAVYNEQFF
J gene: TRBJ1-4; D gene: -; clone size: -; V gene: TRBV27; CDR3 DNA: TGTGCCAGCAGACCCTATTCAACTGAAAAACTGTTTTTT; CDR3 protein: CASRPYSTEKLFF
J gene: TRBJ1-2; D gene: TRBD1; clone size: -; V gene: TRBV6-1; CDR3 DNA: TGTGCCAGCATCGCAGGGACAGAAGGTAACTATGGCTACACCTTC; CDR3 protein: CASIAGTEGNYGYTF
J gene: TRBJ1-2; D gene: TRBD1; clone size: -; V gene: TRBV29-1; CDR3 DNA: TGCAGCGCATCGCCTCAGGGGGGAGCTAACTATGGCTACACCTTC; CDR3 protein: CSASPQGGANYGYTF
J gene: TRBJ1-2; D gene: -; clone size: -; V gene: TRBV6-5; CDR3 DNA: TGTGCCAGCAACCACCGGGGGGCTGACTATGGCTACACCTTC; CDR3 protein: CASNHRGADYGYTF